This TCR beta chain was retrieved from a study of cytomegalovirus exposure and HLA in healthy donors. Overall study results and limits: According to an earlier analysis, most TCR beta V segments yielded productive rearrangements about 87% or about 30% of the time. The records held CMV serostatus as the only immune exposure information.

Between the trimmed V and J ends, which lost 0 bases and 3 bases, there was a span of 15 bases. The germline V gene has CDR1 SGDLS and CDR2 YYNGEE. The length of the CDR3 is 16 residues. The PCR had 60 Vbeta and 13 Jbeta primers. The data were produced by immunoSEQ multiplex PCR, yet TCRdb's version contains in-frame clones alone and is incomplete. This sample carries 110,000 to 150,000 clones, around 75% of them seen once, and the ten largest clones take 3% to 3.5%. On this clone: What it recognizes is unknown.

The sample consisted of PBMCs. The rearrangement uses TRBV9 and TRBJ1-2, with D maybe TRBD1 (6 bases). The TCR was taken from a man in his forties in good health and CMV-seronegative. This CDR3 is CASSVAEGGVYYGYTF. For the CDR3, the DNA is TGTGCCAGCAGCGTAGCGGAAGGGGGGGTGTACTATGGCTACACCTTC.